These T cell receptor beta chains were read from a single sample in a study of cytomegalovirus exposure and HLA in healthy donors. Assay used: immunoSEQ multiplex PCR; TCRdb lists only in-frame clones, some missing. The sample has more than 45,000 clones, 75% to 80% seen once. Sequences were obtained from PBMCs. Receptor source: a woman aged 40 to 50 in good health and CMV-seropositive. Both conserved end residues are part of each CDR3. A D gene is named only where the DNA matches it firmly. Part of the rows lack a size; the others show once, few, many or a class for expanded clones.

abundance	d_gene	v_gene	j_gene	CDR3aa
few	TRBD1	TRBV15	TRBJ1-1	CATSRDLAGGRTEAFF
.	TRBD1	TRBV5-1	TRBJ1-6	CASSLSTGDVSPLHF
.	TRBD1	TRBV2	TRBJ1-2	CASRGQEMNGYTF
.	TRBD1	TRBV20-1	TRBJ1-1	CSWDRDTEAFF
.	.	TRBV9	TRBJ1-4	CASSVDGASNEKLFF
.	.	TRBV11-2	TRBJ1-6	CASSPTGFDNSPLHF
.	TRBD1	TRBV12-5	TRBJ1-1	CASGLSRGGKGTEAFF
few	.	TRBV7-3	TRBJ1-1	CAIDTGGNTEAFF
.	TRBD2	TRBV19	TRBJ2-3	CASSPGLATDTQYF
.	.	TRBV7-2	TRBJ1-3	CASSLVKTGLSGNTIYF
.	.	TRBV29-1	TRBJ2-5	CSVSGAGTQYF
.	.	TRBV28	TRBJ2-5	CASSLLGGVGETQYF
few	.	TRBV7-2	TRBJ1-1	CASSLFPGEAFF
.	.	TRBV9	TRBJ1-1	CASSLPTGSLNTEAFF
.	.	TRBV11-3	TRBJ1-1	CASSFTNRGEAFF
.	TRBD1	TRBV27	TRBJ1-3	CASSDRGLGNTIYF
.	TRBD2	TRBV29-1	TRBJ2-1	CSVDRGERGFF
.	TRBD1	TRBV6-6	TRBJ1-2	CASSRQGNYGYTF
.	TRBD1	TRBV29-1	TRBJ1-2	CSDATGVNGYTF
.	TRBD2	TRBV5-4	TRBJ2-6	CASSSGGGASGANVLTF
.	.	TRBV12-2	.	CASRSQDIQVEQYF
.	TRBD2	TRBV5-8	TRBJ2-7	CASRRRGGPPGEQYF